This T cell receptor (beta chain) was recovered during a study of identical twins. The table lists this clonotype with a few counts. No antigen is known for it. This CDR3 comprises 15 residues. In germline, CDR1 is SGHTA, CDR2 FQGNSA. Trimming cost V 3 bases and J 0 bases, with 9 bases left between them. TCRdb re-derived calls from the 5' RACE reads in MiXCR, one entry per CDR3 protein. The sample comprises 500,000 to 550,000 distinct CDR3 sequences, 20% to 25% of which are singletons, and around 0.48% rests with the top ten. General study points: Recombination models fit unrelated individuals' TCR alpha sharing but underestimated twins'. Reduced insertions were recorded for abundant cord blood beta clonotypes, with no such pattern in memory repertoires.

These same data were also listed under a study on yellow fever vaccine responses in identical twins.

V gene TRBV7-2 combines with J gene TRBJ2-1; D unresolved. The TCR sequence derives from a woman between 18 and 30 years old in good health. Material for sequencing was CD4+ T cells sorted from blood. The CDR3 spells CASSFDLSSYNEQFF. DNA of the CDR3: TGTGCCAGCAGCTTCGACTTGAGCTCCTACAATGAGCAGTTCTTC. The complete variable domain, with remaining parts taken from reference TRBV7-2 and TRBJ2-1, reads GAGVSQSPSNKVTEKGKDVELRCDPISGHTALYWYRQSLGQGLEFLIYFQGNSAPDKSGLPSDRFSAERTGGSVSTLTIQRTQQEDSAVYLCASSFDLSSYNEQFFGPGTRLTVL.